This TCR beta chain derives from a study of cytomegalovirus exposure and HLA in healthy donors. The table came from immunoSEQ multiplex PCR; TCRdb's copy has only in-frame clones and leaves some out. Counted here are over 150,000 clones, roughly 84% occurring once; the ten biggest clones make up about 2.2%. As concerns this clone: The antigen is undetermined.

Broader study findings: For most TCR sequences rarity was the rule, although some public TCRs occurred in many donors. Subsequent analysis showed first-cohort TCR clusters tending to co-occur in roughly 130 validation repertoires. In vitro experiments confirmed that a few CMV-associated chains were specific for CMV antigens.

V gave up 3 bases and J gave up 3 bases, with 8 bases separating them. This CDR3 is built from 14 residues. Germline V gene lookup returns CDR1 MGHRA and CDR2 YSYEKL. The origin of this receptor is a human donor in good health. This chain uses TRBV4-1 with TRBJ2-2; D not certain. Sequenced sample: PBMCs. Here the CDR3 reads CASSQLVHTGELFF. The CDR3 nucleotides read TGCGCCAGCAGCCAGCTAGTCCACACCGGGGAGCTGTTTTTT.